One sample yielded the 9 T cell receptor beta chains listed below, sequenced in a study of follicular helper T cells after annual influenza vaccination. Time point here: 2015-2016 season, 7 days after influenza vaccination. Here immunoSEQ multiplex PCR was the method, and the copy in TCRdb shows in-frame clones only, minus some. The sample holds about 8,700 clones, 80% to 85% seen once. Sample: CXCR5+ CD38- circulating T follicular helper cells from blood, taken 7 days after influenza vaccination. Subset denoted: circulating Tfh, non-naive CD4+CXCR5+PD-1+ (ICOS+CD38+ or ICOS-CD38-). Source of these receptors: an adult who received the influenza vaccine.

On this clone: One junction end disagrees with the germline gene, perhaps due to a read error. This chain connects TRBV11-3 to TRBJ1-4; D gene unclear. The CDR3 runs to 13 residues. In germline, CDR1 is SGHNT, CDR2 YENEEA. CDR3 sequence reads: CASSIEDGEKLFF. CDR3 in DNA: TGTGCCAGCAGCATAGAGGACGGTGAAAAACTGTTTTTT.

Concerning this clone: A read error may produce the germline difference seen at one junction end. This chain uses TRBV7-6 with TRBJ2-5; 7 nucleotides match TRBD1. Looked up from germline, CDR1 is SGHVS and CDR2 is FNYEAQ. This CDR3 region has 15 residues. CDR3 sequence reads: CASRPRTGSREAQYF. As DNA, the CDR3 is TGTGCCAGCAGACCCCGGACAGGTTCGAGAGAGGCCCAGTACTTC.

This clone was observed a single time. CDR3 amino acids: CASSSRVDGNQPQHF. The CDR3, as DNA: TGTGCCAGCAGCTCCAGGGTGGATGGCAATCAGCCCCAGCATTTT. The V and J genes are TRBV7-7 and TRBJ1-5; a possible D gene is TRBD1 (5 bases). The germline V gene has CDR1 SSHAT and CDR2 FNYEAQ (reference sequence). The CDR3 consists of 15 residues. Trimming pared 4 bases from V and 2 bases from J, leaving 12 bases between.

The chain is built from TRBV7-9 and TRBJ2-1; no reliable D call. V was cut by 5 bases and J by 1 base, with 15 bases left in between. The germline V gene encodes CDR1 SEHNR and CDR2 FQNEAQ (reference sequence). This CDR3 is 16 amino acids long. Here the CDR3 reads CASSPLGLPSYNEQFF. CDR3 nucleotides: TGTGCCAGCAGCCCGCTGGGCCTTCCTTCCTACAATGAGCAGTTCTTC.

This rearrangement joins TRBV7-9 to TRBJ2-1; D assignment may be TRBD1 or TRBD2 (5 bases each). V gave up 8 bases and J gave up 0 bases, with 17 bases separating them. This CDR3 contains 16 residues. Germline CDR1 is SEHNR and CDR2 is FQNEAQ (reference sequence). DNA for the CDR3: TGTGCCAGCGGACGAACGTGGGACCGCTCCTACAATGAGCAGTTCTTC. Residues: CASGRTWDRSYNEQFF.

The chain links TRBV7-3 to TRBJ2-1, with D perhaps TRBD2 (7 bases). The CDR3 spans 14 residues. The V end lost 0 bases, the J end lost 7 bases, and 10 bases lay between the germline ends. CDR1 is SGHTA, CDR2 FQGTGA, per germline. CDR3 nucleotide sequence: TGTGCCAGCAGCTTAACGGGGGGGCGGAATGAGCAGTTCTTC. Amino acids: CASSLTGGRNEQFF.

The chain uses TRBV27 and TRBJ2-1, with TRBD2 matching 16 bases. Germline CDR1 is MNHEY and CDR2 is SMNVEV (reference sequence). This CDR3 spans 17 amino acids. The trim removed 2 bases at V and 9 bases at J, leaving 7 bases unmatched. CDR3 in amino acids: CASSLPGLAGGPSEQFF. As DNA, the CDR3 is TGTGCCAGCAGTTTACCGGGACTAGCGGGGGGGCCTAGTGAGCAGTTCTTC.

The gene calls are TRBV4-3 and TRBJ2-2; the match to TRBD2 covers 7 bases. Germline CDR1 reads LGHNA; CDR2 reads YSLEER. The CDR3 is 15 amino acids. J lost 7 bases, V lost 0 bases, and 5 bases had no gene match. The CDR3 sequence is CASSQETSRHGELFF. DNA for the CDR3: TGCGCCAGCAGCCAAGAGACTAGCCGCCACGGGGAGCTGTTTTTT.

This clone was recorded only once. The chain recombines TRBV7-6 with TRBJ1-1, with D maybe TRBD1 (5 bases). This CDR3 region has 12 residues. Germline values: CDR1 SGHVS, CDR2 FNYEAQ. Trimming cost V 5 bases and J 3 bases, with 7 bases left between them. The CDR3 reads CASSRGDTEAFF. Written as DNA, the CDR3 is TGTGCCAGCAGCCGAGGGGACACTGAAGCTTTCTTT.